Sequencing of this T cell receptor beta chain was carried out in a study of blood T cell repertoires in COVID-19. Overall study: The study drew acute and convalescent COVID-19 samples from the United States, Italy and Spain. T cells, B-cell-depleted T cells, or PBMCs supplied cDNA or gDNA.

Germline V CDR1 and CDR2: MNHEY, SVGAGI. The J segment lost 1 base and the V segment lost 6 bases, leaving 5 bases of the junction unmatched. The length of the CDR3 is 15 residues. Methods used by the authors: Quantification of nucleated cells was approximated via reference gene primer amplification. Libraries were prepared by immunoSEQ multiplex PCR; TCRdb keeps only in-frame clonotypes and omits some of them. The D gene and trimming were derived from the DNA, and the V and J assignments and clone size from that table. This table has about 130,000 clones, around 78% appearing once. Input material: peripheral blood. The TCR comes from a human donor in a cohort sampled during active COVID-19. The chain couples TRBV6-5 to TRBJ1-5; 8 nucleotides align to TRBD1. As DNA, the CDR3 is TGTGCCAGCAGGCCCAGGGGGCCGAGCAATCAGCCCCAGCATTTT. Translation gives CASRPRGPSNQPQHF.